The 18 T cell receptor beta chains reported below all come from one sample, sequenced in a study of spatial heterogeneity in lung cancer. Antigens for these TCRs are unknown. One entry per CDR3 protein, called by TCRdb with MiXCR from the 5' RACE reads. The sample has nearly 25,000 distinct CDR3 sequences; around 8.8% are singletons. Study outcomes and limitations: Tumoral mutation counts were tracked by counts of expanded intratumoral alpha and beta TCRs.

Time point in this sample: sample taken at primary tumor resection. Sequencing was performed on lung tumor tissue, taken at surgery. All receptors come from a male donor with early-stage non-small cell lung cancer.

CDR3 amino acids: CASSFPLAGVQEQFF. In nucleotides, the CDR3 is TGTGCCAGCAGCTTTCCTCTAGCGGGAGTTCAAGAGCAGTTCTTC. This chain links TRBV7-9 with TRBJ2-1, with 10 bases fitting TRBD2. The CDR3 is 15 residues long. Per germline, CDR1 SEHNR and CDR2 FQNEAQ (reference sequence). The J segment lost 10 bases and the V segment lost 3 bases, leaving 9 bases of the junction unmatched.

This clonotype is termed medium-sized. J is TRBJ1-5 and V is TRBV28; no firm D call. Trimming pared 4 bases from V and 5 bases from J, leaving 12 bases between. Germline V CDR1 and CDR2: MDHEN, SYDVKM. This CDR3 has 14 amino acids. The CDR3 spells CASSSPHSYQPQHF. The CDR3 nucleotides read TGTGCCAGCAGTTCCCCCCACAGCTATCAGCCCCAGCATTTT.

This clonotype was observed at least ten times. The chain combines TRBV3-1 with TRBJ1-3, with 8 bases identical to TRBD1. J lost 4 bases, V lost 3 bases, and 2 bases had no gene match. Germline V CDR1 and CDR2: LGHDT, YNNKEL (reference sequence). The CDR3 is 14 residues long. CDR3 in DNA: TGTGCCAGCAGCCACCGGGACAGGGGAAACACCATATATTTT. It codes for CASSHRDRGNTIYF.

Only a few counts were recorded for this clonotype. V usage is TRBV20-1 and J usage is TRBJ1-4; tentatively, D is TRBD1 (5 bases). Germline CDR1 and CDR2: DFQATT and SNEGSKA (reference sequence). V was clipped by 3 bases and J by 8 bases, with 16 bases between them. This CDR3 has 14 amino acids. Here the CDR3 reads CSASREASGEKLFF. The CDR3 DNA reads TGCAGTGCTAGCAGGGAGGCATCGGGGGAAAAACTGTTTTTT.

By proportion, this clonotype is medium-sized. This chain uses TRBV30 with TRBJ2-1; TRBD1 matches 7 bases. The V gene's germline CDR1 is GTSNPN and CDR2 SVGIG (reference sequence). The V gene end was trimmed by 2 bases and the J gene end by 9 bases; junction bases not matched to a gene: 10. The CDR3 has 14 residues. This CDR3 reads CAWSFQDRLGEQFF. Written as DNA, the CDR3 is TGTGCCTGGAGTTTCCAGGACAGGTTGGGTGAGCAGTTCTTC.

This clonotype was detected many times. The chain employs TRBV7-2 and TRBJ1-1; D gene uncertain. Trimming shortened V by 8 bases and J by 0 bases, and 10 bases separated the two germline ends. Germline CDR1 is SGHTA and CDR2 is FQGNSA. The CDR3 is 13 residues long. The CDR3 nucleotides read TGTGCCAGCCAGAGAGCTGTGAACACTGAAGCTTTCTTT. This codes for CASQRAVNTEAFF.

In its sample, this clonotype was seen many times. The chain carries TRBV20-1 and TRBJ2-3; 13 nucleotides line up with TRBD2. Germline V CDR1 and CDR2: DFQATT, SNEGSKA (reference sequence). This CDR3 region has 15 residues. V trimming: 6 bases; J trimming: 6 bases; junction bases outside the gene matches: 9. The CDR3 nucleotides read TGCAGTGCGACAGGGACTAGCGGGGTTTTGGATACGCAGTATTTT. Translated, it gives CSATGTSGVLDTQYF.

This clonotype was detected a few times. The chain joins TRBV29-1 to TRBJ2-1; 11 positions agree with TRBD2. CDR3 length: 14 amino acids. V trimming: 7 bases; J trimming: 7 bases; junction bases outside the gene matches: 9. Per germline, CDR1 SQVTM and CDR2 ANQGSEA. CDR3 DNA: TGCAGCGCAATTTCGGGACTAGCGGAAAATGAGCAGTTCTTC. Amino acid sequence: CSAISGLAENEQFF.

This clonotype was observed a handful of times. The chain couples TRBV7-2 to TRBJ1-1; a possible D gene is TRBD1 (5 bases). The CDR3 runs to 16 residues. The V and J ends lost 4 bases and 1 base respectively, with 16 bases between them. Germline CDR1 is SGHTA and CDR2 is FQGNSA. CDR3 sequence reads: CASSSAQTTGNTEAFF. The CDR3 nucleotides read TGTGCCAGCAGCTCCGCACAGACTACAGGGAACACTGAAGCTTTCTTT.

This clonotype was seen many times. The genes are TRBV12-3 or TRBV12-4 and TRBJ2-7; TRBD1 aligns across 11 bases. The CDR3 runs 12 residues. The trim removed 7 bases at V and 9 bases at J, leaving 5 bases unmatched. CDR3 coding DNA: TGTGCCAGCACCTCGGACAGGGGGCGGCAGTACTTC. Translation: CASTSDRGRQYF.

The chain employs TRBV7-8 and TRBJ2-3; 8 bases line up with TRBD1. Per the germline V gene, CDR1 is SGHVS and CDR2 is FQNEAQ. V lost 4 bases and J lost 3; bases outside the gene matches: 6. The length of the CDR3 is 15 residues. CDR3 loop: CASSSDRGVTDTQYF. The CDR3 region has the DNA TGTGCCAGCAGCTCCGACAGGGGCGTAACAGATACGCAGTATTTT.

This clonotype appeared many times. The chain employs TRBV3-1 and TRBJ2-1; 9 bases are a match to TRBD1. The CDR3 contains 17 residues. V trimming: 0 bases; J trimming: 7 bases; junction bases outside the gene matches: 10. Germline-derived CDR1 and CDR2 are LGHDT and YNNKEL (reference sequence). The CDR3 protein is CASSQELGQGPENEQFF. DNA for the CDR3: TGTGCCAGCAGCCAAGAACTCGGACAGGGGCCGGAAAATGAGCAGTTCTTC.

The V and J genes are TRBV18 and TRBJ2-4; TRBD1 aligns across 8 bases. V shed 6 bases and J 4 bases; nucleotides not matched to a gene: 5. The CDR3 has 14 residues. The germline gives CDR1 KGHSH, CDR2 LQKENI. The CDR3, as DNA: TGTGCCAGCTCTAACGGGACAGGAAAAAACATTCAGTACTTC. The encoded protein is CASSNGTGKNIQYF.

The chain links TRBV27 to TRBJ1-5; D is possibly TRBD1 (6 bases). Germline assignment: CDR1 MNHEY and CDR2 SMNVEV (reference sequence). V shed 6 bases and J shed 4 bases, with 13 bases lying between them. This CDR3 region has 14 residues. The CDR3 sequence: CASRSQGKNQPQHF. In DNA, the CDR3 is TGTGCCAGCAGATCACAGGGCAAAAATCAGCCCCAGCATTTT.

This clonotype was found many times. This chain links TRBV20-1 with TRBJ1-2; 7 bases are a match to TRBD1. Germline CDR1 and CDR2: DFQATT and SNEGSKA (reference sequence). V shed 5 bases and J 5 bases; nucleotides not matched to a gene: 8. The CDR3 sequence is 13 residues long. The CDR3 bases are TGCAGTGCTGCCGGGACAGTACTTTATGGCTACACCTTC. This translates into CSAAGTVLYGYTF.

This clonotype was seen a few times. The V call is TRBV4-3, the J call TRBJ2-3; either TRBD1 or TRBD2 may fit D (5 bases each). The length of the CDR3 is 16 residues. Trimming shortened V by 0 bases and J by 3 bases, and 13 bases separated the two germline ends. Germline V gene sequence: CDR1 LGHNA, CDR2 YSLEER. The DNA of the CDR3 is TGCGCCAGCAGCCAAGATAGGGGAGAGGCTACAGATACGCAGTATTTT. Its protein is CASSQDRGEATDTQYF.

This clonotype was seen repeatedly, ten times or more. The chain has TRBV7-9 and TRBJ2-7; 16 nucleotides match TRBD2. The CDR3 is 15 residues long. Per germline, CDR1 SEHNR and CDR2 FQNEAQ (reference sequence). V was pared by 5 bases and J by 10 bases, with 8 bases of the junction left unmatched. For the CDR3, the DNA is TGTGCCAGCAGCCCCGGGACTAGCGGGAGGGCAACCCAGTACTTC. Protein sequence: CASSPGTSGRATQYF.

This chain uses TRBV7-9 with TRBJ2-7, with D maybe TRBD1 (6 bases). There are 14 residues in the CDR3. V was trimmed by 5 bases and J by 2 bases, leaving 13 bases between them. Germline lookup yields CDR1 SEHNR and CDR2 FQNEAQ (reference sequence). CDR3 loop: CASSLGTRAYEQYF. CDR3 nucleotide sequence: TGTGCCAGCAGCCTTGGGACAAGAGCCTACGAGCAGTACTTC. The complete variable domain, with remaining parts taken from reference TRBV7-9 and TRBJ2-7, reads DTGVSQNPRHKITKRGQNVTFRCDPISEHNRLYWYRQTLGQGPEFLTYFQNEAQLEKSRLLSDRFSAERPKGSFSTLEIQRTEQGDSAMYLCASSLGTRAYEQYFGPGTRLTVT.